Presented here are 5 T cell receptor beta chains from one specimen sequenced in a study of shared clonotypes between healthy human individuals. Using immunoSEQ multiplex PCR, the repertoire was profiled, and TCRdb retains in-frame clones only, with some absent. The profile shows a few million clones, approximately 95% of them singletons. The sample was naive CD4+ T cells from PBMCs. As to subset: CD45RA+ positively selected. The origin of the receptors is a man aged 18 to 29 in good health. Some clones in this sample may be carry-over from other donors' samples.

The CDR3 DNA is TGTGCCAGCAGCCAAGCCCTAGCTTCGGGCGAGCAGTACTTC. This sequence encodes CASSQALASGEQYF. The chain links TRBV14 to TRBJ2-7; a weak D match, TRBD2 (5 bases). Germline CDR1 and CDR2: SGHDN and FVKESK. Trimming left V 1 base short and J 6 bases short, with 13 bases between. The CDR3 consists of 14 residues.

The chain carries TRBV5-4 and TRBJ2-1; TRBD1 aligns across 8 bases. The CDR3 extends over 15 amino acids. V was clipped by 1 base and J by 6 bases; unmatched bases: 6. Germline CDR1 SGHNT, CDR2 YYREEE (reference sequence). This CDR3 reads CASSLPLTGGNEQFF. The CDR3 bases are TGTGCCAGCAGCTTGCCCCTAACAGGGGGCAATGAGCAGTTCTTC. The full variable domain, its missing parts supplied by reference TRBV5-4 and TRBJ2-1, is ETGVTQSPTHLIKTRGQQVTLRCSSQSGHNTVSWYQQALGQGPQFIFQYYREEENGRGNFPPRFSGLQFPNYSSELNVNALELDDSALYLCASSLPLTGGNEQFFGPGTRLTVL.

Worth noting for this clone: Other DNA sequences within the sample encode an identical CDR3. J is TRBJ2-1 and V is TRBV9; D unresolved. Germline V gives CDR1 SGDLS, CDR2 YYNGEE. This CDR3 is 14 amino acids long. V dropped 0 bases and J dropped 4 bases, with 8 bases sitting between them. The CDR3 region has the DNA TGTGCCAGCAGCGTAGCTGGCAGATACAATGAGCAGTTCTTC. It codes for CASSVAGRYNEQFF.

The chain employs TRBV5-6 and TRBJ2-1; TRBD1 might be the D (5 bases). The CDR3 sequence is 14 residues long. Germline lookup yields CDR1 SGHDT and CDR2 YYEEEE. The ends were cut back, 2 bases at V and 4 bases at J, with 10 bases in the middle. The chain's CDR3 is CASSFGHLYNEQFF. CDR3 coding DNA: TGTGCCAGCAGCTTCGGACACCTATACAATGAGCAGTTCTTC.

The chain couples TRBV7-9 to TRBJ1-2; 9 bases are shared with TRBD1. V lost 9 bases, J lost 0 bases, and 5 bases stayed unmatched. The CDR3 contains 14 residues. Germline CDR1 SEHNR, CDR2 FQNEAQ (reference sequence). The CDR3 loop reads CASTGGSANYGYTF. CDR3 nucleotide sequence: TGTGCCAGTACAGGGGGCTCCGCTAACTATGGCTACACCTTC.